This TCR beta chain was captured by sequencing in a study of CD8 T cells in Susac syndrome. Germline-derived CDR1 and CDR2 are MDHEN and SYDVKM. The trim removed 10 bases at V and 5 bases at J, leaving 10 bases unmatched. The CDR3 consists of 13 residues. Those who served as multiple sclerosis controls were treatment-naive patients with stable or active relapsing-remitting disease. RNA totalling about 0.45 to 1 ug underwent reverse transcription with random hexamers. Amplification of TCR beta CDR3 spanned 54 Vbeta and 13 Jbeta via immunoSEQ multiplex PCR. In TCRdb, the immunoSEQ multiplex PCR reads were re-called with MiXCR into one record per CDR3 protein. The table shows 150,000 to 200,000 distinct CDR3 sequences, with roughly 94% occurring only once.

The receptor was isolated from a human donor with multiple sclerosis. V usage is TRBV28 and J usage is TRBJ2-5, with 7 bases identical to TRBD2. The sample consisted of CD4+ T cells from PBMCs. CDR3 amino acids: CATQRDRGETQYF. The CDR3 DNA sequence: TGTGCCACCCAGCGGGATCGGGGGGAGACCCAGTACTTC.